The T cell receptor beta chain under discussion was sequenced for a study of blood T cells in healthy people across ages. The second PCR ran about 6 to 12 cycles with a sample-barcoded 5' primer and J-beta primers. TCRdb processed the 5' RACE reads anew with MiXCR; each CDR3 protein has one entry. The table shows about 760,000 distinct CDR3 sequences, with around a quarter occurring only once. This CDR3 contains 12 residues. Deletions cut 11 bases from V and 7 bases from J, with 17 bases between. Per germline, CDR1 MNHEY and CDR2 SVGAGI. These data were also reused for a study on T cells of mothers and their children. That publication notes: A few healthy Caucasian mothers, along with their six children, were the donors. The second PCR's M1S primer added sample barcodes and 2-4 random nucleotides.

The sequence was obtained from a boy between 10 and 17 years old in good health. The sequencing input was blood. J is TRBJ2-5 and V is TRBV6-5; D unclear. The CDR3 loop reads CASGRQDATQYF. The CDR3 DNA sequence: TGTGCCTCCGGTAGGCAGGACGCGACCCAGTACTTC.